This T cell receptor beta chain is drawn from a study of T cells in Graves' hyperthyroidism and ophthalmopathy. Germline V gives CDR1 DFQATT, CDR2 SNEGSKA (reference sequence). The CDR3 is 12 residues long. V was trimmed by 1 base and J by 7 bases, leaving 10 bases between them. The investigators amplified TCR beta CDR3 regions from RNA transcripts. The study used the HTBI primer set for a first-round RT-PCR of the TCR CDR3. From the multiplex PCR reads, TCRdb called clonotypes with MiXCR, one entry per CDR3 protein. The sample yields fewer than 600,000 distinct CDR3 sequences, 14% seen once. The chain links TRBV20-1 to TRBJ2-5; D is possibly TRBD2 (5 bases). Sequences were obtained from blood. The sequence was collected from a woman aged 40 to 50 with Graves' hyperthyroidism. CDR3 bases: TGCAGTGCTAGAGCCTCCGGGGTGACCCAGTACTTC. Its protein is CSARASGVTQYF.